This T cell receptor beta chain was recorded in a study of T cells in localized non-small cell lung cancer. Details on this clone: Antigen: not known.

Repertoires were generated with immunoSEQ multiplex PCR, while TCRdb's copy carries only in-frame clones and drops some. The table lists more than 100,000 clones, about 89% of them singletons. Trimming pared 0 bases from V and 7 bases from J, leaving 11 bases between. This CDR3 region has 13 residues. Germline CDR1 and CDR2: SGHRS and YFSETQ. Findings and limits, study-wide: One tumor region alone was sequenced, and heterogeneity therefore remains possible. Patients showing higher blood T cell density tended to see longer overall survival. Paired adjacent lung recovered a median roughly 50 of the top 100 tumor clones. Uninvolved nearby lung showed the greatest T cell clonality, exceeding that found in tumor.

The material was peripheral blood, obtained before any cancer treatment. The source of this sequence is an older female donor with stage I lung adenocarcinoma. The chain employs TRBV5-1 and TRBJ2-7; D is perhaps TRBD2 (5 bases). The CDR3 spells CASSLEIGGEQYF. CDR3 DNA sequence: TGCGCCAGCAGCTTGGAGATTGGCGGGGAGCAGTACTTC.